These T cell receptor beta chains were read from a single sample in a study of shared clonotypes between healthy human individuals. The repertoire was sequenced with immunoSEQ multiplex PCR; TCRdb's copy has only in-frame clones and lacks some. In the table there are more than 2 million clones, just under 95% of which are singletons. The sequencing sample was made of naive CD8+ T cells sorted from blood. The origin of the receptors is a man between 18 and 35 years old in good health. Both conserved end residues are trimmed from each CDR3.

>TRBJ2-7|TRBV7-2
ASSSGLAGGYEQY
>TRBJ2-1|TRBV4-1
ASSQDVSSYNEQF
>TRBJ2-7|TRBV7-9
ASSPTGEYEQY
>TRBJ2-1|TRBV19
ASSIPYNEQF
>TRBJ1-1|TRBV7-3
ASSPIGEHTEAF
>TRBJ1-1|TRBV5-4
ASTTAVKGAGNTEAF
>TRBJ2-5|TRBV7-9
ASGSAGEETQY
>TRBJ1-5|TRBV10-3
ATHGEEWEPQH
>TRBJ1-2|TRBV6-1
ASSDPGNYGYT
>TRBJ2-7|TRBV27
ASSLGPGAGIGGEQY
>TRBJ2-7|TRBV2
ASPEKGGANNEQY
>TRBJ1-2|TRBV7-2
ASSFPGYGYT
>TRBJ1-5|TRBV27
ASSASPRVFNQPQH
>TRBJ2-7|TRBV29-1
SVEDSLVEEQY
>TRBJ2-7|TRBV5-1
ASSLVGGAHEQY
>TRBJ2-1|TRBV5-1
ASSPPLGRLPANEQF
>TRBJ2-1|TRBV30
AWDRGEGDEQF
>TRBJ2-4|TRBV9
ASSVGQLGDIQY
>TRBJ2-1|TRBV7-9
ASSLNYNEQF
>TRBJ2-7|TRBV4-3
ASSQYRDRGNSYEQY
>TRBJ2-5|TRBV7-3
ASSLVAGEGETQY
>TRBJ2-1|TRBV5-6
ASSRDYNEQF
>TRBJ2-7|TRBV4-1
ASSQESASGRATPYEQY
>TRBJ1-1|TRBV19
ASSIPGWGMNTEAF
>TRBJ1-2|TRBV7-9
ASSLGQETNYGYT